The 21 T cell receptor beta chains reported below all come from one sample, sequenced in a study of T cells after yellow fever vaccination. TCRdb re-analysed the 5' RACE reads in MiXCR, keeping a single row per CDR3 protein. The profile shows roughly 320,000 distinct CDR3 sequences, roughly 10% of them singletons. This material consisted of CD4+ T cells sorted from PBMCs, taken 45 days after the yellow fever booster vaccination. The receptors stem from a young man who received the YFV17D yellow fever vaccine.

J is TRBJ1-1 and V is TRBV5-1; D is perhaps TRBD1 (5 bases). Germline loops: CDR1 SGHRS, CDR2 YFSETQ. CDR3 length: 14 amino acids. Trimming took 4 bases from V and 4 from J, leaving 14 bases between them. The CDR3 sequence is CASSRRQLTTEAFF. The CDR3 nucleotides read TGCGCCAGCAGCCGTAGACAGCTAACCACTGAAGCTTTCTTT.

This clonotype was seen a few times. The V gene is TRBV4-1, the J gene TRBJ2-3; possibly TRBD2 for D (6 bases). CDR1 is MGHRA and CDR2 is YSYEKL in the germline V gene. This CDR3 spans 14 amino acids. Trimming cost V 4 bases and J 2 bases, with 10 bases left between them. CDR3 in DNA: TGCGCCAGCAGCCGACTAGGAACCACAGATACGCAGTATTTT. It is translated as CASSRLGTTDTQYF.

This clonotype was found many times. V and J are TRBV12-3 or TRBV12-4 and TRBJ2-7; 7 bases are a match to TRBD1. V was clipped by 4 bases and J by 5 bases; unmatched bases: 5. CDR3 length equals 13 residues. This chain's CDR3 is CASSSQGIDEQYV. The CDR3 DNA reads TGTGCCAGCAGTTCACAGGGGATCGACGAGCAGTACGTC.

This clonotype has just a few counts. The rearrangement uses TRBV6-2 or TRBV6-3 and TRBJ1-2; TRBD1 is a possible D gene (5 bases). Germline CDR1 is MNHEY and CDR2 is SVGEGT. The length of the CDR3 is 15 residues. Trimming cost V 6 bases and J 4 bases, with 18 bases left between them. Written as DNA, the CDR3 is TGTGCCAGCAGATTCCCGGGACCAAAATTCTATGGCTACACCTTC. Encoded protein: CASRFPGPKFYGYTF.

This clonotype was observed many times. This rearrangement joins TRBV3-1 to TRBJ2-1; 8 bases match TRBD1. The length of the CDR3 is 15 residues. Germline CDR1 is LGHDT and CDR2 is YNNKEL (reference sequence). V lost 1 base and J lost 8; bases outside the gene matches: 7. CDR3 in amino acids: CASSQGTGRRYEQFF. CDR3 DNA: TGTGCCAGCAGCCAAGGGACAGGGAGGCGGTATGAGCAGTTCTTC.

This clonotype showed up just a few times. This chain connects TRBV7-3 to TRBJ2-3; D gene uncertain. Trimming took 2 bases from V and 1 from J, leaving 10 bases between them. The CDR3 loop spans 15 amino acids. The germline gives CDR1 SGHTA, CDR2 FQGTGA. Written as DNA, the CDR3 is TGTGCCAGCAGCTTAGGTCAGCCCGGCACAGATACGCAGTATTTT. Residues: CASSLGQPGTDTQYF.

This sequence joins TRBV6-5 and TRBJ2-1, with D unresolved. V was trimmed by 6 bases and J by 3 bases, leaving 15 bases between them. The CDR3 has 15 residues. Germline V gives CDR1 MNHEY, CDR2 SVGAGI. This chain's CDR3 is CASSLPVGDYNEQFF. CDR3 in DNA: TGTGCCAGCAGCCTACCGGTGGGCGACTACAATGAGCAGTTCTTC.

The chain carries TRBV7-2 and TRBJ2-3; 10 positions match TRBD2. The CDR3 length is 16 residues. Germline V gene lookup returns CDR1 SGHTA and CDR2 FQGNSA. Trimming removed 5 bases from V and 2 bases from J; junction bases left unmatched: 7. CDR3: CASSLFLAGATDTQYF. In nucleotides, the CDR3 is TGTGCCAGCAGCCTCTTTCTAGCGGGGGCCACAGATACGCAGTATTTT.

This clonotype was counted many times. The rearrangement uses TRBV5-1 and TRBJ2-5; TRBD1 matches 7 bases. This CDR3 is 12 amino acids long. Germline lookup yields CDR1 SGHRS and CDR2 YFSETQ. V dropped 7 bases and J dropped 1; count of bases not matched to a gene: 1. In DNA, the CDR3 is TGCGCCAGCGGGACAGCCCAAGAGACCCAGTACTTC. This codes for CASGTAQETQYF.

This clonotype has more than one count but fewer than ten. Germline is not matched at one junction end, which may reflect a read error. This sequence joins TRBV7-3 and TRBJ2-2; TRBD1 agrees at 7 bases. CDR3 length: 12 amino acids. CDR1 is SGHTA and CDR2 is FQGTGA in the germline V gene. This CDR3 reads CASSLGAGGLFF. CDR3 coding DNA: TGTGCCAGCAGCTTAGGTGCAGGGGGGCTGTTTTTT. Variable domain in full (rest from reference TRBV7-3 and TRBJ2-2): GAGVSQTPSNKVTEKGKYVELRCDPISGHTALYWYRQSLGQGPEFLIYFQGTGAADDSGLPNDRFFAVRPEGSVSTLKIQRTERGDSAVYLCASSLGAGGLFFGEGSRLTVL.

Written as DNA, the CDR3 is TGTGCCAGCAGCCCCCAGGGGGCGAGGGTCAATCAGCCCCAGCATTTT. It specifies CASSPQGARVNQPQHF. The gene calls are TRBV14 and TRBJ1-5, with 8 bases lining up with TRBD1. J lost 3 bases, V lost 4 bases, and 8 bases had no gene match. The CDR3 extends over 16 amino acids. CDR1 and CDR2 (germline): SGHDN, FVKESK.

This clonotype was picked up a small number of times. J is TRBJ2-3 and V is TRBV6-5, with D perhaps TRBD2 (5 bases). This CDR3 spans 15 amino acids. Per germline, CDR1 MNHEY and CDR2 SVGAGI. Trimming removed 7 bases from V and 0 bases from J, with 14 bases in between. The CDR3 nucleotides are TGTGCCAGCACTGGTACTAGTCCAAGCACAGATACGCAGTATTTT. Translating it yields CASTGTSPSTDTQYF.

Only a few counts were recorded for this clonotype. It may be a read error: a sequence one base away is much more abundant. This chain links TRBV11-3 with TRBJ2-1; no firm D call. This CDR3 is 13 amino acids long. V was pared by 1 base and J by 5 bases, with 6 bases between. Per the germline V gene, CDR1 is SGHNT and CDR2 is YENEEA. The CDR3 DNA reads as TGTGCCAGCAGCTTAGCCTGGGACAATGAGCAGTTCTTC. Translating it yields CASSLAWDNEQFF.

This clonotype occurred a few times. As DNA, the CDR3 is TGCAGCGCGGCGATGGGTCGGACTAATGAAAAACTGTTTTTT. Translating it yields CSAAMGRTNEKLFF. The chain couples TRBV20-1 to TRBJ1-4; no definite D call. The germline gives CDR1 DFQATT, CDR2 SNEGSKA (reference sequence). The length of the CDR3 is 14 residues.

This chain connects TRBV5-1 to TRBJ1-5, with TRBD1 as a possible D gene (6 bases). The CDR3 has 15 amino acids. V was shortened by 4 bases and J by 4 bases, with 15 bases between the two germline ends. Germline V gene data show CDR1 as SGHRS and CDR2 as YFSETQ. The CDR3 loop reads CASSLGGTTNQPQHF. CDR3 DNA sequence: TGCGCCAGCAGCCTAGGCGGGACAACAAATCAGCCCCAGCATTTT.

The chain has TRBV7-2 and TRBJ2-2; D is uncertain. The ends were cut back, 7 bases at V and 1 base at J, with 13 bases in the middle. CDR1 and CDR2 (germline): SGHTA, FQGNSA. The CDR3 is made up of 15 amino acids. DNA of the CDR3: TGTGCCAGCAACTTTGACCGACAGAACACCGGGGAGCTGTTTTTT. It specifies CASNFDRQNTGELFF.

This clonotype came up many times. The chain links TRBV9 to TRBJ2-5; 10 bases agree with TRBD2. V trimming: 2 bases; J trimming: 1 base; junction bases outside the gene matches: 2. CDR1 and CDR2 from the germline V gene are SGDLS and YYNGEE. The CDR3 has 15 residues. CDR3 coding DNA: TGTGCCAGCAGCGTCTCTAGCGGGGGCCAAGAGACCCAGTACTTC. This encodes CASSVSSGGQETQYF.

The chain combines TRBV15 with TRBJ2-3; D not certain. Germline V gene data show CDR1 as LNHNV and CDR2 as YYDKDF (reference sequence). CDR3 size: 16 residues. Trimming pared 0 bases from V and 2 bases from J, leaving 12 bases between. The CDR3 DNA reads TGTGCCACCAGCAGAGATGGAACCCAGCTCACAGATACGCAGTATTTT. Translated: CATSRDGTQLTDTQYF.

V and J are TRBV12-3 or TRBV12-4 and TRBJ2-7; TRBD1 or TRBD2 may be the D gene (5 bases each). Trimming took 3 bases from V and 4 from J, leaving 13 bases between them. The CDR3 totals 14 residues. CDR3 protein: CASSFRDRQYEQYF. The CDR3 DNA reads TGTGCCAGCAGTTTCCGGGACCGCCAATACGAGCAGTACTTC.

The gene calls are TRBV12-3 or TRBV12-4 and TRBJ1-4, with 7 positions matching TRBD1. The junction had 9 bases not matched to a gene; V was cut back by 6 bases and J by 5 bases. The CDR3 is made up of 15 amino acids. CDR3 residues: CASRATGALNEKLFF. Written as DNA, the CDR3 is TGTGCCAGCAGAGCTACAGGGGCCCTAAATGAAAAACTGTTTTTT.

This chain connects TRBV7-6 to TRBJ2-7, with D tentatively TRBD1 (9 bases). The CDR3 loop spans 15 amino acids. Germline CDR1 reads SGHVS; CDR2 reads FNYEAQ. Deletions cut 2 bases from V and 5 bases from J, with 16 bases between. CDR3 loop: CASSLREGQGNEQYF. In nucleotides, the CDR3 is TGTGCCAGCAGCTTACGGGAGGGACAGGGAAACGAGCAGTACTTC.